Below, 32 T cell receptor beta chains from the same sample are listed, as sequenced in a study of blood T cell repertoires in COVID-19 (dated by TCRdb to 2020 to 2022). Libraries were constructed by the immunoSEQ multiplex PCR assay. TCRdb obtained this table from immuneACCESS and retained in-frame rearrangements with V and J assigned. These tables miss some clones; where compared with another copy, unresolved V genes account for less than half of the shortfall, and the remainder is unexplained. The sample records 140,000 to 150,000 clones, approximately 85% of which are singletons. Of the sample, roughly 3.4% is held by the ten largest clones. Source material: PBMCs or T cells enriched from blood (not recorded which). The receptors originated from a woman in her fifties or sixties with acute COVID-19.

The gene calls are TRBV4-2 and TRBJ2-3, with a possible D match to TRBD1 (6 bases). The CDR3 covers 16 residues. Germline V CDR1 and CDR2: LGHNA, YNFKEQ. The ends were cut back, 0 bases at V and 1 base at J, with 11 bases in the middle. The CDR3 reads CASSQDRKGGTDTQYF. In DNA form, the CDR3 reads TGTGCCAGCAGCCAAGATAGAAAGGGGGGCACAGATACGCAGTATTTT.

The V and J genes are TRBV18 and TRBJ2-3; 10 nucleotides match TRBD2. Germline-derived CDR1 and CDR2 are KGHSH and LQKENI. This CDR3 is 16 amino acids long. V shed 0 bases and J 1 base; nucleotides not matched to a gene: 1. CDR3 bases: TGTGCCAGCTCACCACCCACTAGCGGGGGCACAGATACGCAGTATTTT. This sequence encodes CASSPPTSGGTDTQYF.

This chain joins TRBV7-2 and TRBJ2-2, with 8 bases fitting TRBD2. Germline-derived CDR1 and CDR2 are SGHTA and FQGNSA. CDR3 size: 16 residues. J was trimmed by 2 bases and V by 5 bases; bases with no gene match: 7. The CDR3 DNA follows: TGTGCCAGCAGCCCCCGGGTAGCGGGAAACACCGGGGAGCTGTTTTTT. Its protein is CASSPRVAGNTGELFF.

V and J are TRBV13 and TRBJ2-3; the match to TRBD2 covers 14 bases. Germline CDR1 and CDR2: PRHDT and FYEKMQ (reference sequence). The trim removed 5 bases at V and 6 bases at J, leaving 7 bases unmatched. The CDR3 is 16 amino acids. The CDR3 region has the DNA TGTGCCAGCAGCCGGGGACTAGCGGGAGTAGGGGATACGCAGTATTTT. This translates into CASSRGLAGVGDTQYF. Full variable domain (outside the CDR3, taken from reference TRBV13 and TRBJ2-3): AAGVIQSPRHLIKEKRETATLKCYPIPRHDTVYWYQQGPGQDPQFLISFYEKMQSDKGSIPDRFSAQQFSDYHSELNMSSLELGDSALYFCASSRGLAGVGDTQYFGPGTRLTVL.

The chain has TRBV5-8 and TRBJ1-1; D may be TRBD1 (6 bases). CDR3 length: 13 residues. CDR1 is SGHTS and CDR2 is YDEGEE in the germline V gene. Deletions cut 1 base from V and 4 bases from J, with 8 bases between. CDR3 sequence: CASSLTGTTEAFF. In nucleotides, the CDR3 is TGTGCCAGCAGCTTGACAGGGACCACTGAAGCTTTCTTT.

V usage is TRBV29-1 and J usage is TRBJ2-7; TRBD2 agrees at 10 bases. V lost 3 bases, J lost 2 bases, and 7 bases stayed unmatched. Germline lookup yields CDR1 SQVTM and CDR2 ANQGSEA. The CDR3 spans 15 residues. Here the CDR3 DNA reads TGCAGCGTTGAGTCGCCTAGCGGGAGTCCCTACGAGCAGTACTTC. Encoded protein: CSVESPSGSPYEQYF.

This clone was detected only a few times. Written as DNA, the CDR3 is TGTGCCAGCAGTGGCACGGGAGGGGAAGCTTTCTTT. The encoded protein is CASSGTGGEAFF. The gene calls are TRBV6-2 or TRBV6-3 and TRBJ1-1; no definite D call. The V gene lost 5 bases and the J gene lost 8 bases, with 12 bases spanning the gap. Germline lookup yields CDR1 MNHEY and CDR2 SVGEGT. The CDR3 runs 12 residues.

This clone was recorded once. The rearrangement joins TRBV5-1 to TRBJ1-6; TRBD1 might be the D (5 bases). The V gene's germline CDR1 is SGHRS and CDR2 YFSETQ. There are 15 residues in the CDR3. V shed 4 bases and J shed 3 bases, with 11 bases lying between them. The CDR3 loop reads CASSATANYNSPLHF. CDR3 DNA sequence: TGCGCCAGCAGCGCGACAGCTAACTATAATTCACCCCTCCACTTT.

The gene calls are TRBV29-1 and TRBJ2-7; the match to TRBD1 covers 9 bases. Germline trimming cut 7 bases from V and 3 bases from J; bases unmatched to any gene: 10. CDR1 is SQVTM, CDR2 ANQGSEA, per germline. The CDR3 covers 14 residues. CDR3 nucleotides: TGCAGCGCTATGGACAGGGGAGGTGACTACGAGCAGTACTTC. Its translation: CSAMDRGGDYEQYF.

The genes are TRBV30 and TRBJ1-1; TRBD1 is a possible D gene (5 bases). The CDR3 loop spans 13 amino acids. V shed 4 bases and J shed 5 bases, with 14 bases lying between them. Per germline, CDR1 GTSNPN and CDR2 SVGIG (reference sequence). The CDR3 DNA reads TGTGCCTGGACCTTAGCACGGGGGACTGAAGCTTTCTTT. Translation: CAWTLARGTEAFF.

V gene TRBV20-1 combines with J gene TRBJ2-1, with 12 bases that match TRBD2. CDR1 is DFQATT and CDR2 is SNEGSKA in the germline V gene (reference sequence). Unmatched junction bases numbered 14, after V lost 3 bases and J lost 8 bases. The CDR3 spans 17 residues. This chain's CDR3 is CSASGLAGNSVADEQFF. The CDR3 coding sequence is TGCAGTGCTAGTGGACTAGCGGGAAATTCAGTCGCCGATGAGCAGTTCTTC.

The rearrangement links TRBV7-9 to TRBJ2-6; D may be TRBD2 (6 bases). This CDR3 spans 17 amino acids. Germline CDR1 and CDR2: SEHNR and FQNEAQ (reference sequence). V lost 5 bases and J 4 bases, leaving 18 bases between the germline ends. CDR3 amino acids: CASSNPGLSHGANVLTF. The CDR3 DNA reads TGTGCCAGCAGCAACCCGGGACTCTCCCACGGGGCCAACGTCCTGACTTTC.

V usage is TRBV12-3 or TRBV12-4 and J usage is TRBJ1-1; D gene uncertain. The V end lost 3 bases, the J end lost 5 bases, and 10 bases lay between the germline ends. The CDR3 covers 13 residues. In nucleotides, the CDR3 is TGTGCCAGCAGTTTCCTGGGAGGGACTGAAGCTTTCTTT. Residues: CASSFLGGTEAFF.

V usage is TRBV3-1 (or the pseudogene TRBV3-2) and J usage is TRBJ2-1; no firm D call. Deletions cut 1 base from V and 9 bases from J, with 10 bases between. CDR1 and CDR2 (germline): LGHDT, YNNKEL (reference sequence). The CDR3 is 13 residues long. CDR3 in amino acids: CASSQVASLEQFF. The CDR3 nucleotides read TGTGCCAGCAGCCAAGTGGCTAGTCTTGAGCAGTTCTTC.

CDR3 bases: TGTGCCAGCAGCTTAGGGCACTCGAACACTGAAGCTTTCTTT. Its protein is CASSLGHSNTEAFF. The rearrangement uses TRBV7-3 and TRBJ1-1; no clear D. The CDR3 is 14 amino acids. The germline gives CDR1 SGHTA, CDR2 FQGTGA. The V and J ends lost 2 bases and 1 base respectively, with 8 bases between them. The full variable domain, with the rest looked up from reference TRBV7-3 and TRBJ1-1, is GAGVSQTPSNKVTEKGKYVELRCDPISGHTALYWYRQSLGQGPEFLIYFQGTGAADDSGLPNDRFFAVRPEGSVSTLKIQRTERGDSAVYLCASSLGHSNTEAFFGQGTRLTVV.

This clone was found once. This chain's CDR3 is CASSLGLAGPYEQYF. CDR3 DNA: TGCGCCAGCAGCCTAGGACTAGCGGGGCCCTACGAGCAGTACTTC. This rearrangement joins TRBV4-1 to TRBJ2-7, with 12 positions matching TRBD2. The J segment lost 2 bases and the V segment lost 4 bases, leaving 3 bases of the junction unmatched. Looked up from germline, CDR1 is MGHRA and CDR2 is YSYEKL. This CDR3 is 15 amino acids long.

This clone has just a few counts. V usage is TRBV14 and J usage is TRBJ1-2, with D uncertain. Germline CDR1 is SGHDN and CDR2 is FVKESK. Trimming took 4 bases from V and 2 from J, leaving 8 bases between them. The CDR3 extends over 13 amino acids. The CDR3, as DNA: TGTGCCAGCAGCCCCTCTTTGAACTATGGCTACACCTTC. Its protein product is CASSPSLNYGYTF.

CDR3 in DNA: TGTGCCAGCAGCGAGGGACTAGCGGGAGGGCCCTACAATGAGCAGTTCTTC. Translation: CASSEGLAGGPYNEQFF. This sequence joins TRBV9 and TRBJ2-1; 16 nucleotides align to TRBD2. J lost 2 bases, V lost 3 bases, and 2 bases had no gene match. The length of the CDR3 is 17 residues. Germline loops: CDR1 SGDLS, CDR2 YYNGEE.

The chain links TRBV6-4 to TRBJ2-1; 11 bases map to TRBD2. CDR1 is MRHNA, CDR2 SNTAGT, per germline. Trimming cost V 9 bases and J 8 bases; bases outside gene matches: 6. The CDR3 contains 13 residues. CDR3 nucleotide sequence: TGTGCCAGTACTAGCGGGAGTAGCTATGAGCAGTTCTTC. This encodes CASTSGSSYEQFF.

V and J are TRBV7-2 and TRBJ2-5; D possibly corresponds to TRBD2 (6 bases). The V end was cut by 3 bases, the J end by 4 bases, with 12 bases between. The CDR3 has 14 residues. The germline CDR1 and CDR2 sequences are SGHTA and FQGNSA. CDR3 in amino acids: CASSFGLGGETQYF. For the CDR3, the DNA is TGTGCCAGCAGCTTCGGGTTGGGGGGAGAGACCCAGTACTTC.

V gene TRBV4-1 combines with J gene TRBJ2-3, with 11 bases identical to TRBD2. The CDR3 consists of 16 residues. With 3 bases clipped from V and 7 bases from J, the junction kept 9 bases outside the gene matches. Looked up from germline, CDR1 is MGHRA and CDR2 is YSYEKL. The chain's CDR3 is CASSHETSGRRHTQYF. For the CDR3, the DNA is TGCGCCAGCAGCCACGAAACTAGCGGGAGAAGACATACGCAGTATTTT.

This chain joins TRBV7-3 and TRBJ2-3; TRBD2 agrees at 8 bases. The germline V gene has CDR1 SGHTA and CDR2 FQGTGA. V lost 2 bases, J lost 0 bases, and 4 bases stayed unmatched. The CDR3 length is 16 residues. CDR3 protein: CASSLGSGISTDTQYF. The CDR3, as DNA: TGTGCCAGCAGCTTAGGTAGCGGGATCAGCACAGATACGCAGTATTTT.

This sequence joins TRBV30 and TRBJ2-7, with D maybe TRBD2 (5 bases). The CDR3 loop spans 12 amino acids. The V end lost 3 bases, the J end lost 5 bases, and 11 bases lay between the germline ends. The germline V gene encodes CDR1 GTSNPN and CDR2 SVGIG (reference sequence). For the CDR3, the DNA is TGTGCCTGGAGCCCGGGGATGGACGAGCAGTACTTC. Translating it yields CAWSPGMDEQYF.

The chain carries TRBV11-1 and TRBJ2-7, with TRBD1 identical over 7 bases. The CDR3 is 12 residues long. The V gene end was trimmed by 5 bases and the J gene end by 7 bases; junction bases not matched to a gene: 5. Germline V gene sequence: CDR1 SGHAT, CDR2 FQDESV (reference sequence). This CDR3 is CASSRTGLEQYF. CDR3 nucleotides: TGTGCCAGCAGCCGGACAGGTCTGGAGCAGTACTTC.

The chain has TRBV4-1 and TRBJ2-7; tentative D call: TRBD1 (6 bases). Germline V gene lookup returns CDR1 MGHRA and CDR2 YSYEKL. V was cut by 5 bases and J by 2 bases, with 16 bases left in between. The CDR3 length is 15 residues. The CDR3 reads CASSIGQDSTYEQYF. CDR3 in DNA: TGCGCCAGCAGCATCGGCCAGGACAGTACCTACGAGCAGTACTTC.

V and J are TRBV27 and TRBJ1-3; D ambiguous. The CDR3 runs to 17 residues. Germline assignment: CDR1 MNHEY and CDR2 SMNVEV (reference sequence). The V and J ends lost 6 bases and 0 bases respectively, with 18 bases between them. CDR3 sequence: CASSRKGGSRSGNTIYF. In DNA form, the CDR3 reads TGTGCCAGCAGCAGAAAGGGAGGCTCGCGCTCTGGAAACACCATATATTTT.

The V gene is TRBV19, the J gene TRBJ2-2; 12 bases are a match to TRBD2. This CDR3 contains 15 residues. Germline CDR1 and CDR2: LNHDA and SQIVND (reference sequence). V shed 8 bases, J shed 5 bases, and the junction held 6 bases outside the gene matches. CDR3 nucleotides: TGTGCCAGTTCTGACGGACTAGCGGGGACCGGGGAGCTGTTTTTT. Translation gives CASSDGLAGTGELFF.

This chain links TRBV6-2 or TRBV6-3 with TRBJ2-7; a possible D gene is TRBD1 (6 bases). Germline V gene data show CDR1 as MNHEY and CDR2 as SVGEGT. Between the trimmed V and J ends, which lost 6 bases and 2 bases, there was a span of 11 bases. This CDR3 contains 13 residues. The DNA of the CDR3 is TGTGCCAGCAGCCGAGGGGGTACCTACGAGCAGTACTTC. Protein product: CASSRGGTYEQYF.

The genes are TRBV6-2 or TRBV6-3 and TRBJ2-7; TRBD2 agrees at 9 bases. Trimming removed 8 bases from V and 4 bases from J; junction bases left unmatched: 12. Per germline, CDR1 MNHEY and CDR2 SVGEGT. CDR3 length: 15 residues. The CDR3 loop reads CASGRGAGGGYEQYF. The CDR3, as DNA: TGTGCCAGCGGCCGGGGAGCGGGAGGCGGTTACGAGCAGTACTTC.

The chain combines TRBV3-1 (or the pseudogene TRBV3-2) with TRBJ2-1; D may be TRBD2 (6 bases). Trimming stripped 0 bases from V and 5 bases from J, with 14 bases between. CDR1 and CDR2 (germline): LGHDT, YNNKEL (reference sequence). This CDR3 comprises 16 residues. This CDR3 is CASSQEKLAWHNEQFF. The CDR3 coding sequence is TGTGCCAGCAGCCAAGAAAAGCTAGCGTGGCACAATGAGCAGTTCTTC.

The V and J genes are TRBV28 and TRBJ1-2; TRBD1 might be the D (5 bases). V was shortened by 6 bases and J by 2 bases, with 13 bases between the two germline ends. CDR1 is MDHEN, CDR2 SYDVKM, per germline. The CDR3 sequence is 14 residues long. The CDR3 sequence: CASRPGTFNYGYTF. DNA for the CDR3: TGTGCCAGCAGACCCGGGACTTTCAACTATGGCTACACCTTC.

This chain joins TRBV5-3 and TRBJ1-2, with D maybe TRBD1 (5 bases). TRBV5-3 carries the ORF label, with uncertain function. The CDR3 runs 17 residues. V was pared by 7 bases and J by 4 bases, with 26 bases between. For the CDR3, the DNA is TGTGCCAGACAACCTCGACGCGGGGCCCGGCCAGCCTATGGCTACACCTTC. It specifies CARQPRRGARPAYGYTF.